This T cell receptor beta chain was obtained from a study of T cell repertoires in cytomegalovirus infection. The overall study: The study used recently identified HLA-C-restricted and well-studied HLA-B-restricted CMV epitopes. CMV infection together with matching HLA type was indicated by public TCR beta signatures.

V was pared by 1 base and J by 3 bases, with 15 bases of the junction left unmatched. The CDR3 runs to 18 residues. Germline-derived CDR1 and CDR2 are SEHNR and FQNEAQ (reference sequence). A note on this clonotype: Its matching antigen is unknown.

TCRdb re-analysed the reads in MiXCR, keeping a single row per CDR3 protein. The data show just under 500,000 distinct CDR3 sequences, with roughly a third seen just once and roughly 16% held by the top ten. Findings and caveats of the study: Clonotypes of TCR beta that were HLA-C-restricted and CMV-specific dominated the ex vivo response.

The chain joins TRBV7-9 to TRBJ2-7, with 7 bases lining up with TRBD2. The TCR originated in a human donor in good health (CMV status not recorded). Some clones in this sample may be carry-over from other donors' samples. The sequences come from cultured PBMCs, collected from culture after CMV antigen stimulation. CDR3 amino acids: CASSLGGGSGLLIYEQYF. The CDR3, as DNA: TGTGCCAGCAGCTTAGGCGGGGGTAGCGGCCTTCTCATCTACGAGCAGTACTTC.